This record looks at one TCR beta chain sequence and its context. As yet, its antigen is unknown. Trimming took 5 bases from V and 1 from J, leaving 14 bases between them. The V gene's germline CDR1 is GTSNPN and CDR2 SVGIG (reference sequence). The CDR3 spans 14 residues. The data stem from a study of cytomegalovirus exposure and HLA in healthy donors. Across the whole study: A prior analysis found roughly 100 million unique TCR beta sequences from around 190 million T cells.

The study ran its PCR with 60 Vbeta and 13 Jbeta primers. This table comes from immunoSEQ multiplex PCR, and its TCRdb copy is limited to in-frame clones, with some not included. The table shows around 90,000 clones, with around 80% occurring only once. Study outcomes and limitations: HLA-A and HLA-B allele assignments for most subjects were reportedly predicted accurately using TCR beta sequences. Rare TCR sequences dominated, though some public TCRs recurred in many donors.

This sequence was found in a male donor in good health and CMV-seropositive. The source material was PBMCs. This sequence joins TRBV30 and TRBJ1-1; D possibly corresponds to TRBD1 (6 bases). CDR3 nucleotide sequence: TGTGCCTGGGCCCCTGGACAGTGGAACACTGAAGCTTTCTTT. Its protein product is CAWAPGQWNTEAFF.